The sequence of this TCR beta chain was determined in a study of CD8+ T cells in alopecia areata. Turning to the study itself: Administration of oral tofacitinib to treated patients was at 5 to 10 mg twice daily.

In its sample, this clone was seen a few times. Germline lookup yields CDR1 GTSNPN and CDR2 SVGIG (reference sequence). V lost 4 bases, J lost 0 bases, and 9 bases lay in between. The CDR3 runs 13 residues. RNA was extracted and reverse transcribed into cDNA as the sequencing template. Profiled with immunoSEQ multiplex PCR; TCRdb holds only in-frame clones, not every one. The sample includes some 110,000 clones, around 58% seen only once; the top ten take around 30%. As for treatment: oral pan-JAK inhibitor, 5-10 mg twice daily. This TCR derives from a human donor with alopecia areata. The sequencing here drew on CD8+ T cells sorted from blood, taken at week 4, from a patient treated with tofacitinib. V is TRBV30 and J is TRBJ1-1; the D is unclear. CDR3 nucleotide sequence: TGTGCCTGGACCCTACTCATGAACACTGAAGCTTTCTTT. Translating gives CAWTLLMNTEAFF.